This T cell receptor (beta chain) emerged from a study of CD8 T cells in ankylosing spondylitis. TCRdb fed the 5' RACE reads into MiXCR, producing one record per CDR3 protein. The repertoire holds around 440,000 distinct CDR3 sequences, 17% seen once, with approximately 0.97% in the top ten. The V gene end was trimmed by 8 bases and the J gene end by 3 bases; junction bases not matched to a gene: 8. The CDR3 totals 15 residues. This clonotype was detected a few times. Its antigen is still unknown. Study results and caveats: Ankylosing spondylitis blood appeared to be characterized by a TCR beta motif of fewer than ten highly homologous variants.

Input material: blood, either unsorted or a sorted T cell fraction (not recorded which). This chain links TRBV12-3 or TRBV12-4 with TRBJ2-3; 10 nucleotides line up with TRBD2. The source is a male donor with ankylosing spondylitis. The CDR3 region has the DNA TGTGCCAGCGGGAGAGCGGGGGGGCTTACAGATACGCAGTATTTT. Translation gives CASGRAGGLTDTQYF.